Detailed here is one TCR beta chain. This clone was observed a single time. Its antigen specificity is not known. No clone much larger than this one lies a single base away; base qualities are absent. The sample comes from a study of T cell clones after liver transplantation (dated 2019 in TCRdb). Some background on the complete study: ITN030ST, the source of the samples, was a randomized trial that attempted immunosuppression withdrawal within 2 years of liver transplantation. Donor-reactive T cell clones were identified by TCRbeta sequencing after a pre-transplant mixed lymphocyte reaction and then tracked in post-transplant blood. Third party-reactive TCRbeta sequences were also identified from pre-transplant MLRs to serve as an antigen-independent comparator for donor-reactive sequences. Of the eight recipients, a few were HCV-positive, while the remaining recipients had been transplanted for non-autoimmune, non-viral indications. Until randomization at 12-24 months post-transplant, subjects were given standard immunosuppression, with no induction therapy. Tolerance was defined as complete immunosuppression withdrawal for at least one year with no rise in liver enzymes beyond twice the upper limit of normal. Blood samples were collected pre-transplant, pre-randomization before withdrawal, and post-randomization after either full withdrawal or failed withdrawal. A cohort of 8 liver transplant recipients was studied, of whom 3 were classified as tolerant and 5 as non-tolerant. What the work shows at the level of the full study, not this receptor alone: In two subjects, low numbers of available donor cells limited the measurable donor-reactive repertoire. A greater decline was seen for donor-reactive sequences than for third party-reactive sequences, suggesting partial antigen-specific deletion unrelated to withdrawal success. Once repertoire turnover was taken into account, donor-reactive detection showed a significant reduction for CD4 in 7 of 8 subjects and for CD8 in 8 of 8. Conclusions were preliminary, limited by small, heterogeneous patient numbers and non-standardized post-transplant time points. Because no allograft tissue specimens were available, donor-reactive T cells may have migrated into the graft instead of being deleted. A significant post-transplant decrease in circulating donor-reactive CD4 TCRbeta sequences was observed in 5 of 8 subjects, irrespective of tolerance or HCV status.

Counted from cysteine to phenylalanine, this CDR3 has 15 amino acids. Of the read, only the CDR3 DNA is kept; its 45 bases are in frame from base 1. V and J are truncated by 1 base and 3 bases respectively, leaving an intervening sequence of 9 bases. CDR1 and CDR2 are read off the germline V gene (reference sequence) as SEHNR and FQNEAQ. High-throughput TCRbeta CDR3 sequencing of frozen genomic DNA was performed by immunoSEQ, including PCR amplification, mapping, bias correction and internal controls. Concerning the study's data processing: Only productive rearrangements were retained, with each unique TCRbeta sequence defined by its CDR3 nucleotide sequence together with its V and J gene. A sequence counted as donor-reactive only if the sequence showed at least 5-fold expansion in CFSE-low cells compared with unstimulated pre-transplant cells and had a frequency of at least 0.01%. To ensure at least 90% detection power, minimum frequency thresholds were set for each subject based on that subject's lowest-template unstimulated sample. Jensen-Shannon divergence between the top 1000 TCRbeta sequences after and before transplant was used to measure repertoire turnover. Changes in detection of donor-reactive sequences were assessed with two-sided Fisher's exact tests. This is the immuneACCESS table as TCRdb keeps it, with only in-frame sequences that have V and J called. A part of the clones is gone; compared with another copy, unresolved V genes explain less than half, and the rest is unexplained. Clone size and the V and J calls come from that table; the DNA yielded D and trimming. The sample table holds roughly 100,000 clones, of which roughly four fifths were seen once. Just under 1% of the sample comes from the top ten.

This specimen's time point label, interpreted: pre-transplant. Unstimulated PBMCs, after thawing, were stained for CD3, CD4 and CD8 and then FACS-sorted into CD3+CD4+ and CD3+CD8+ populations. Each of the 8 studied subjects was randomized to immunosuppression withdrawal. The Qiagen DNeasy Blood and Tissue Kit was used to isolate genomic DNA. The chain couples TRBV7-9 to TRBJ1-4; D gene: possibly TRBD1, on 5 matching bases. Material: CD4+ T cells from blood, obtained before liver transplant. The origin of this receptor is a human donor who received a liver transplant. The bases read TGTGCCAGCAGCTTAGTCAGGGAAGCTAATGAAAAACTGTTTTTT. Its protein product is CASSLVREANEKLFF.